The 10 T cell receptor beta chains presented below share a single source sample, sequenced in a study of blood T cell repertoires in COVID-19. Produced via immunoSEQ multiplex PCR; TCRdb's table is partial and in-frame only. The sample contains 300,000 to 400,000 clones, around 88% of which appear only once. Sequencing used peripheral blood. The receptors come from a woman in her 30s with COVID-19, enrolled during active disease.

V usage is TRBV5-6 and J usage is TRBJ2-5; D unclear. The CDR3 spans 14 residues. The germline gives CDR1 SGHDT, CDR2 YYEEEE. Trimming removed 4 bases at V and 5 bases at J, with 15 bases between. The CDR3 is CASSPRLQIETQYF. CDR3 nucleotide sequence: TGTGCCAGCAGCCCCCGTTTACAGATCGAGACCCAGTACTTC.

The chain carries TRBV5-4 and TRBJ2-2; TRBD1 agrees at 9 bases. Trimming cost V 4 bases and J 6 bases; bases outside gene matches: 7. The CDR3 length is 15 residues. Germline CDR1 is SGHNT and CDR2 is YYREEE (reference sequence). This CDR3 is CASSLNRGPSGELFF. In nucleotides, the CDR3 is TGTGCCAGCAGCCTAAACAGGGGGCCCTCCGGGGAGCTGTTTTTT.

The chain couples TRBV11-3 to TRBJ2-1; TRBD2 might be the D (5 bases). Per germline, CDR1 SGHNT and CDR2 YENEEA. V lost 3 bases and J 1 base, leaving 10 bases between the germline ends. CDR3 length equals 15 residues. In nucleotides, the CDR3 is TGTGCCAGCAGCTTGCTAGCTCAGTCCTACAATGAGCAGTTCTTC. Protein sequence: CASSLLAQSYNEQFF.

This chain joins TRBV7-2 and TRBJ2-3, with 13 bases fitting TRBD2. Germline CDR1 is SGHTA and CDR2 is FQGNSA. Trimming cost V 2 bases and J 1 base; bases outside gene matches: 3. CDR3 length: 17 residues. This CDR3 is CASSLTSGGAGTDTQYF. Written as DNA, the CDR3 is TGTGCCAGCAGCTTAACTAGCGGGGGGGCGGGCACAGATACGCAGTATTTT.

The chain combines TRBV13 with TRBJ2-1; 14 positions agree with TRBD2. The germline CDR1 and CDR2 sequences are PRHDT and FYEKMQ (reference sequence). The CDR3 consists of 15 residues. The V gene end was trimmed by 3 bases and the J gene end by 5 bases; junction bases not matched to a gene: 0. The CDR3 region is CASSLGLAGDNEQFF. In DNA form, the CDR3 reads TGTGCCAGCAGCTTGGGACTAGCGGGGGACAATGAGCAGTTCTTC.

In this sample, this clone turned up many times. V gene TRBV19 combines with J gene TRBJ2-1; 10 bases match TRBD2. V gave up 5 bases and J gave up 7 bases; unmatched junction bases: 8. Germline V gene sequence: CDR1 LNHDA, CDR2 SQIVND (reference sequence). This CDR3 has 15 amino acids. DNA of the CDR3: TGTGCCAGTAGTGCCCTAGCGGGGGATAGTAATGAGCAGTTCTTC. This gives the protein CASSALAGDSNEQFF.

This clone showed up just a few times. This chain uses TRBV18 with TRBJ2-6; D uncertain. CDR1 and CDR2 from the germline V gene are KGHSH and LQKENI. Trimming removed 3 bases at V and 2 bases at J, with 8 bases between. This CDR3 has 15 amino acids. As DNA, the CDR3 is TGTGCCAGCTCACCGCCGGTAGCTGGGGCCAACGTCCTGACTTTC. This codes for CASSPPVAGANVLTF.

The chain has TRBV7-3 and TRBJ2-3, with TRBD2 identical over 14 bases. The V gene end was trimmed by 4 bases and the J gene end by 4 bases; junction bases not matched to a gene: 4. This CDR3 comprises 16 residues. Germline V gene lookup returns CDR1 SGHTA and CDR2 FQGTGA. CDR3 sequence (DNA): TGTGCCAGCAGCTCCGGACTAGCGGGGGGACCAGATACGCAGTATTTT. Encoded protein: CASSSGLAGGPDTQYF.

This rearrangement joins TRBV7-8 to TRBJ1-6; D is unresolved. The V end lost 3 bases, the J end lost 7 bases, and 10 bases lay between the germline ends. Germline CDR1 SGHVS, CDR2 FQNEAQ. This CDR3 has 14 residues. The CDR3 reads CASSFSTWNSPLHF. DNA of the CDR3: TGTGCCAGCAGCTTTTCTACGTGGAATTCACCCCTCCACTTT.

As concerns this clone: A read error may produce the germline difference seen at one junction end. The chain employs TRBV7-9 and TRBJ1-5; D not resolved. In germline, CDR1 is SEHNR, CDR2 FQNEAQ (reference sequence). CDR3 length equals 12 residues. CDR3 amino acids: CAGSPTVGPQHF. As DNA, the CDR3 is TGTGCCGGCAGCCCAACAGTGGGGCCCCAGCATTTT.